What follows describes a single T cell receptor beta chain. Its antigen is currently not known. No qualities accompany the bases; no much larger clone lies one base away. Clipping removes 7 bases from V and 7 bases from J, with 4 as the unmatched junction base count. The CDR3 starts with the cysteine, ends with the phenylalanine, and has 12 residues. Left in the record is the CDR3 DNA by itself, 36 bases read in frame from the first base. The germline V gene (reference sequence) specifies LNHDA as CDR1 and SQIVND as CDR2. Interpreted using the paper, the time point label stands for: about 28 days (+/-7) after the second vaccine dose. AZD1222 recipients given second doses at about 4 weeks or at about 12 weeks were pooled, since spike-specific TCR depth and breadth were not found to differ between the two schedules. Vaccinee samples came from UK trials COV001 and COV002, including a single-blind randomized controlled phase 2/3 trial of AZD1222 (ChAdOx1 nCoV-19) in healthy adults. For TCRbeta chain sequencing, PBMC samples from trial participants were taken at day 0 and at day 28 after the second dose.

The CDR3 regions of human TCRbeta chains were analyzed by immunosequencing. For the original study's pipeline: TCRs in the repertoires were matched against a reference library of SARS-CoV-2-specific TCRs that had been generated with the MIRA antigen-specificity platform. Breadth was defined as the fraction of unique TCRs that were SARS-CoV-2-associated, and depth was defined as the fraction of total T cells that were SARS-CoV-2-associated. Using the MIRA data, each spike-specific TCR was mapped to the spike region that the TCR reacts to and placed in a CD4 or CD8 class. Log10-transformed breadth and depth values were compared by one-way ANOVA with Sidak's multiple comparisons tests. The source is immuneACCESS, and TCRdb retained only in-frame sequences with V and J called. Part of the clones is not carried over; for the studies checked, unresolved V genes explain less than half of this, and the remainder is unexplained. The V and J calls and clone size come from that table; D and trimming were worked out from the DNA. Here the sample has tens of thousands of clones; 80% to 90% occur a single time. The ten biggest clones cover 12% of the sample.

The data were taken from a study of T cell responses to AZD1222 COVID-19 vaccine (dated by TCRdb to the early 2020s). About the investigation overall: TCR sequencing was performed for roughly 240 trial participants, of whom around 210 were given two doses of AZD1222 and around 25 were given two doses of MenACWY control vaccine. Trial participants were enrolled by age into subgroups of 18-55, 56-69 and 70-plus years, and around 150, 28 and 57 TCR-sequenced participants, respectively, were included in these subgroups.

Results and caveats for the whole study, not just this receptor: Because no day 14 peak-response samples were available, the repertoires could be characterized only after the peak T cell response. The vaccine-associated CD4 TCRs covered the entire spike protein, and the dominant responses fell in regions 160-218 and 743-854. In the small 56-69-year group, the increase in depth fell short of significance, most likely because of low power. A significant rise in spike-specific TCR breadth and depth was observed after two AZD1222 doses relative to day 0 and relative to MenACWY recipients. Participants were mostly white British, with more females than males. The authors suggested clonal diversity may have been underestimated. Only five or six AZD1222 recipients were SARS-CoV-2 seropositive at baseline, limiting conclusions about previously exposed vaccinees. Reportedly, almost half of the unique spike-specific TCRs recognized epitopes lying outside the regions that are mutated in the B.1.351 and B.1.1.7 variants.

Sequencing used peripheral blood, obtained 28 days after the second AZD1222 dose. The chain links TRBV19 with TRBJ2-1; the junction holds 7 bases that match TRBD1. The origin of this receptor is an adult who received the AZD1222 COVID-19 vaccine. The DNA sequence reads TGTGCCAGTACAGGGGGTAAAAATGAGCAGTTCTTC. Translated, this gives CASTGGKNEQFF. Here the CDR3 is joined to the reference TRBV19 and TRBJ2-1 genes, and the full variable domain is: DGGITQSPKYLFRKEGQNVTLSCEQNLNHDAMYWYRQDPGQGLRLIYYSQIVNDFQKGDIAEGYSVSREKKESFPLTVTSAQKNPTAFYLCASTGGKNEQFFGPGTRLTVL.